The 17 T cell receptor beta chains presented below share a single source sample, sequenced in a study of CD4 T cells in relation to SARS-CoV-2 and coronaviruses. This table comes from immunoSEQ multiplex PCR, and its TCRdb copy is limited to in-frame clones, with some not included. The table lists 30,000 to 45,000 clones, around 77% of them singletons. No antigen is known for these receptors. Sequences were obtained from memory CD4+ T cells from PBMCs, cultured in vitro. The receptor set was obtained from an adult with COVID-19.

As DNA, the CDR3 is TGTGCCAGCAGCTTAGCGTCAAGGGGGTTTGCAGATACGCAGTATTTT. Its protein is CASSLASRGFADTQYF. This chain connects TRBV7-6 to TRBJ2-3, with D maybe TRBD1 (6 bases). V shed 0 bases and J shed 4 bases, with 14 bases lying between them. CDR3 size: 16 residues. Germline V lookup: CDR1 SGHVS, CDR2 FNYEAQ.

The J gene is TRBJ2-7, the V gene TRBV2; D gene uncertain. Germline CDR1 reads SNHLY; CDR2 reads FYNNEI. The CDR3 is 14 amino acids. V shed 1 base and J shed 3 bases, with 10 bases lying between them. The CDR3 region is CASSEGIPYYEQYF. The CDR3 DNA follows: TGTGCCAGCAGTGAAGGGATCCCTTACTACGAGCAGTACTTC.

This clone was detected a few times. V usage is TRBV30 and J usage is TRBJ1-4; D is perhaps TRBD1 (5 bases). CDR3 length equals 13 residues. Germline lookup yields CDR1 GTSNPN and CDR2 SVGIG (reference sequence). Trimming shortened V by 7 bases and J by 8 bases, and 17 bases separated the two germline ends. The chain's CDR3 is CALGRQSNEKLFF. The CDR3 bases are TGTGCCTTGGGGCGGCAGTCAAACGAAAAACTGTTTTTT.

This clone was seen more than once but under ten times. The chain uses TRBV4-1 and TRBJ1-2, with D possibly being TRBD1 (5 bases). The V gene lost 4 bases and the J gene lost 6 bases, with 21 bases spanning the gap. Germline V gives CDR1 MGHRA, CDR2 YSYEKL. The CDR3 contains 16 residues. The CDR3 nucleotides are TGCGCCAGCAGCCTTCCTCCAGGGACGGGGGAAAATGGCTACACCTTC. Its translation is CASSLPPGTGENGYTF.

The rearrangement joins TRBV29-1 to TRBJ2-5; a weak D match, TRBD2 (5 bases). Germline CDR1 is SQVTM and CDR2 is ANQGSEA. Between the trimmed V and J ends, which lost 5 bases and 3 bases, there was a span of 13 bases. This CDR3 has 13 residues. CDR3: CSVLLTAEETQYF. The CDR3 bases are TGCAGCGTTCTCCTCACAGCGGAAGAGACCCAGTACTTC. The whole variable domain, filled in from reference TRBV29-1 and TRBJ2-5, reads SAVISQKPSRDICQRGTSLTIQCQVDSQVTMMFWYRQQPGQSLTLIATANQGSEATYESGFVIDKFPISRPNLTFSTLTVSNMSPEDSSIYLCSVLLTAEETQYFGPGTRLLVL.

This clone occurred a few times. CDR3 residues: CASGPTGGRDTQYF. The CDR3 DNA sequence: TGCGCCAGCGGCCCGACGGGAGGGAGAGATACGCAGTATTTT. The V gene is TRBV10-2, the J gene TRBJ2-3; TRBD2 aligns across 8 bases. This CDR3 spans 14 amino acids. Unmatched junction bases numbered 9, after V lost 8 bases and J lost 5 bases. Germline-derived CDR1 and CDR2 are WSHSY and SAAADI.

This clone showed up just a few times. The chain employs TRBV7-9 and TRBJ1-2; D remains ambiguous. The CDR3 length is 14 residues. The germline gives CDR1 SEHNR, CDR2 FQNEAQ (reference sequence). V was clipped by 1 base and J by 2 bases, with 8 bases between them. In DNA, the CDR3 is TGTGCCAGCAGCTTAGAAACCTCAAACTATGGCTACACCTTC. It codes for CASSLETSNYGYTF.

The V call is TRBV28, the J call TRBJ2-7; TRBD2 matches 9 bases. Germline trimming cut 6 bases from V and 2 bases from J; bases unmatched to any gene: 17. Germline V gene lookup returns CDR1 MDHEN and CDR2 SYDVKM. This CDR3 has 18 residues. Here the CDR3 reads CASRSMTGRLAETYEQYF. The CDR3 bases are TGTGCCAGCAGATCTATGACAGGAAGACTAGCGGAAACCTACGAGCAGTACTTC. Full variable domain (rest looked up from reference TRBV28 and TRBJ2-7): DVKVTQSSRYLVKRTGEKVFLECVQDMDHENMFWYRQDPGLGLRLIYFSYDVKMKEKGDIPEGYSVSREKKERFSLILESASTNQTSMYLCASRSMTGRLAETYEQYFGPGTRLTVT.

The rearrangement joins TRBV5-4 to TRBJ2-1, with D perhaps given as TRBD1 or TRBD2 (6 bases each). The length of the CDR3 is 16 residues. The germline V and J ends were trimmed by 2 bases and 8 bases, with 20 bases remaining between them. In germline, CDR1 is SGHNT, CDR2 YYREEE (reference sequence). The CDR3 sequence: CASSLSSGAGLYEQFF. DNA for the CDR3: TGTGCCAGCAGCTTATCGTCGGGGGCGGGGTTGTATGAGCAGTTCTTC.

V is TRBV15 and J is TRBJ1-2; D not resolved. The CDR3 runs 15 residues. V gave up 2 bases and J gave up 4 bases, with 14 bases separating them. CDR1 LNHNV and CDR2 YYDKDF come from the germline V gene (reference sequence). The CDR3 here is CATSRSRAASYGYTF. The CDR3 DNA is TGTGCCACCAGCAGAAGTAGGGCCGCCTCCTATGGCTACACCTTC.

This chain links TRBV4-3 with TRBJ1-6; 10 nucleotides align to TRBD1. Germline V gene sequence: CDR1 LGHNA, CDR2 YSLEER. The CDR3 loop spans 15 amino acids. V shed 5 bases and J 7 bases; nucleotides not matched to a gene: 5. For the CDR3, the DNA is TGCGCCAGCAGCTACCGGGACAGGGGAAATTCACCCCTCCACTTT. Protein: CASSYRDRGNSPLHF.

This clone was found once. CDR3: CATSDPGLAGGSSYNEQFF. In DNA form, the CDR3 reads TGTGCCACCAGTGACCCGGGACTAGCGGGAGGGAGCTCCTACAATGAGCAGTTCTTC. The chain uses TRBV24-1 and TRBJ2-1, with TRBD2 matching over 16 bases. With 4 bases clipped from V and 0 bases from J, the junction kept 5 bases outside the gene matches. The CDR3 runs 19 residues. CDR1 and CDR2 (germline): KGHDR, SFDVKD.

In the case of this clone: This sample includes further DNA sequences coding for the same CDR3. V gene TRBV3-1 (or the pseudogene TRBV3-2) combines with J gene TRBJ2-5; possibly TRBD2 for D (5 bases). Germline V gene data show CDR1 as LGHDT and CDR2 as YNNKEL (reference sequence). Trimming removed 1 base at V and 5 bases at J, with 5 bases between. This CDR3 is built from 12 residues. The CDR3, as DNA: TGTGCCAGCAGCCAAGGAGGGGAGACCCAGTACTTC. It translates to CASSQGGETQYF.

The chain uses TRBV5-1 and TRBJ1-1; TRBD1 might be the D (6 bases). CDR1 and CDR2 (germline): SGHRS, YFSETQ. The CDR3 spans 15 residues. V was clipped by 4 bases and J by 0 bases, with 13 bases between them. In DNA, the CDR3 is TGCGCCAGCAGCCCGCCGGACAGCCTGAACACTGAAGCTTTCTTT. As protein: CASSPPDSLNTEAFF.

In its sample, this clone was seen a few times. V and J are TRBV15 and TRBJ1-5, with 8 bases identical to TRBD1. The CDR3 sequence is 14 residues long. With V trimmed by 8 bases and J by 5 bases, 8 bases remained unmatched. CDR1 is LNHNV, CDR2 YYDKDF, per germline (reference sequence). CDR3: CATPRDRTDQPQHF. The CDR3 coding sequence is TGTGCCACCCCCCGGGACAGGACCGATCAGCCCCAGCATTTT. The variable domain in full, with the rest retrieved from reference TRBV15 and TRBJ1-5, is DAMVIQNPRYQVTQFGKPVTLSCSQTLNHNVMYWYQQKSSQAPKLLFHYYDKDFNNEADTPDNFQSRRPNTSFCFLDIRSPGLGDTAMYLCATPRDRTDQPQHFGDGTRLSIL.

The chain has TRBV5-5 and TRBJ2-7; D possibly corresponds to TRBD2 (5 bases). Trimming pared 2 bases from V and 6 bases from J, leaving 9 bases between. The germline V gene has CDR1 SGHKS and CDR2 YYEKEE (reference sequence). CDR3 length: 12 amino acids. CDR3 sequence reads: CASSLGRGEQYF. The CDR3 DNA follows: TGTGCCAGCAGCTTAGGTCGGGGCGAGCAGTACTTC.

The V gene is TRBV7-9, the J gene TRBJ2-2; 13 bases are shared with TRBD2. With V trimmed by 5 bases and J by 7 bases, 13 bases remained unmatched. From germline, CDR1 is SEHNR and CDR2 FQNEAQ (reference sequence). The length of the CDR3 is 18 residues. CDR3 DNA: TGTGCCAGCAGCCAACGCCGAGGACTAGCGGGAGCTGACGGGGAGCTGTTTTTT. It encodes CASSQRRGLAGADGELFF.